This paragraph covers one TCR beta chain sequence. Its antigen is not identified. TCRdb re-analysed the RT-PCR reads in MiXCR, keeping a single row per CDR3 protein. The table shows about 160,000 distinct CDR3 sequences, with approximately 11% occurring only once. This record comes from a study of response to subunit inactivated influenza vaccine. The study, taken as a whole, reports: That few new T cells are recruited by each seasonal influenza vaccination was the authors' suggestion.

V was trimmed by 7 bases and J by 2 bases, leaving 16 bases between them. Per the germline V gene, CDR1 is DFQATT and CDR2 is SNEGSKA (reference sequence). The CDR3 contains 14 residues. This specimen consisted of non-naive T cells sorted from PBMCs, obtained 40 to 50 days after vaccination. The source of this sequence is a man aged 50-59 years who received an inactivated influenza vaccine. The chain carries TRBV20-1 and TRBJ2-3, with D maybe TRBD2 (6 bases). CDR3 amino acids: CSVPGTFPTDTQYF. The CDR3 nucleotides are TGCAGTGTACCCGGGACTTTTCCCACAGATACGCAGTATTTT.